Described below is a single TCR beta chain sequence and its context. What it binds is not known. This sample was taken from a study of T cell repertoires in cytomegalovirus infection. This CDR3 region has 18 residues. In germline, CDR1 is MNHNS, CDR2 SASEGT. The V and J ends lost 1 base and 7 bases, in that order; junction bases with no gene match: 18. TCRdb re-called the reads through MiXCR, storing one row per CDR3 protein. The data contain fewer than 950,000 distinct CDR3 sequences, approximately 32% of them singletons. This specimen consisted of cultured CD8+ T cells from PBMCs, obtained from culture after CMV antigen stimulation. This chain connects TRBV6-1 to TRBJ2-7, with 8 bases that match TRBD1. This TCR was recovered from a human donor in good health (CMV status not recorded). Some clones in this sample may be carry-over from other donors' samples. CDR3 protein: CASSEDTDRGDSNVEQYF. DNA for the CDR3: TGTGCCAGCAGTGAAGATACCGACAGGGGAGATTCGAATGTAGAGCAGTACTTC.